These T cell receptor beta chains were read from a single sample in a study of blood T cell repertoires in COVID-19. Repertoires were generated with immunoSEQ multiplex PCR, while TCRdb's copy carries only in-frame clones and drops some. The table includes around 130,000 clones, 84% detected once. The sequenced sample consisted of peripheral blood. The receptors shown here come from a woman in her sixties with acute or convalescent COVID-19. The CDR3 runs from the conserved cysteine through the conserved F or W. Fields, in order: J gene, D gene, V gene, clone size, CDR3 DNA, CDR3 protein. The D gene is left open where the match is weak. Clone size is stated in some rows and not others, as once, few, many or a class when expanded.

TRBJ1-2,NA,TRBV5-1,NA,TGCGCCAGCAGCTTGGTGGGGCGGAGTGGCTACACCTTC,CASSLVGRSGYTF
TRBJ1-2,NA,TRBV28,NA,TGTGCCAGCAGTTCCCCTGCAGGGTCTAACTATGGCTACACCTTC,CASSSPAGSNYGYTF
TRBJ1-1,TRBD1,TRBV6-5,few,TGTGCCAGCAGTTACTCGACACAGGGGAGAACTGAAGCTTTCTTT,CASSYSTQGRTEAFF
TRBJ1-5,NA,TRBV6-2/TRBV6-3,NA,TGTGCCAGCAGTTACTCGAGAAGATCTAATCAGCCCCAGCATTTT,CASSYSRRSNQPQHF
TRBJ1-1,NA,TRBV3-1/TRBV3-2,NA,TGTGCCAGCAGCCGCACGTCACGGCGGGTATCCGACACTGAAGCTTTCTTT,CASSRTSRRVSDTEAFF
TRBJ2-1,NA,TRBV5-4,NA,TGTGCCAGCAGCTTGGATGGCGGGGCTTACAATGAGCAGTTCTTC,CASSLDGGAYNEQFF
TRBJ1-2,NA,TRBV6-6,NA,TGTGCCAGCCTTAGCAGGGGTAACTATGGCTACACCTTC,CASLSRGNYGYTF
TRBJ2-1,TRBD2,TRBV11-1,NA,TGTGCCAGCAGCCCTGCATGGGGGGGTACGGCCAATGAGCAGTTCTTC,CASSPAWGGTANEQFF
TRBJ2-2,NA,TRBV19,NA,TGTGCCAGTAGCTACCTAAACGCGGCGAACACCGGGGAGCTGTTTTTT,CASSYLNAANTGELFF
TRBJ2-2,TRBD2,TRBV7-3,NA,TGTGCCAGCAGCTCGGGACTAGCTAGGCCCGGGGAGCTGTTTTTT,CASSSGLARPGELFF
TRBJ1-2,NA,TRBV2,NA,TGTGCCAGCCGACTTACCCACATCCTGAGGGCCTACACCTTC,CASRLTHILRAYTF
TRBJ1-5,NA,TRBV3-1/TRBV3-2,few,TGTGCCAGCAGGCGTAGAGGTCAGCCCCAGCATTTT,CASRRRGQPQHF
TRBJ1-2,TRBD1,TRBV5-6,NA,TGTGCCAGCAGCTTGGATATTAGGACAGGGATTTATGGCTACACCTTC,CASSLDIRTGIYGYTF
TRBJ1-1,NA,TRBV2,NA,TGTGCCAGCAACCCAATACCGGCTGAAGCTTTCTTT,CASNPIPAEAFF
TRBJ2-7,NA,TRBV7-3,NA,TGTGCCAGCAGCCCCGGAGGGTCCTACGAGCAGTACTTC,CASSPGGSYEQYF
TRBJ1-2,NA,TRBV6-5,NA,TGTGCCAGCAGCTTAGATAGGGGGTACTATGGCTACACCTTC,CASSLDRGYYGYTF
TRBJ2-5,TRBD1,TRBV5-1,NA,TGCGCCAGCGCGATGGGACAGGGGCAAGAGACCCAGTACTTC,CASAMGQGQETQYF
TRBJ1-2,NA,TRBV6-5,few,TGTGCCAGCAGTTACGGGAGGTATGGCTACACCTTC,CASSYGRYGYTF
TRBJ1-2,TRBD1,TRBV6-5,NA,TGTGCCAGCAAGCAGGGGGCATACTATGGCTACACCTTC,CASKQGAYYGYTF
TRBJ2-7,NA,TRBV24-1,NA,TGTGCCACCAGTGGCACAGACCTCTACGAGCAGTACTTC,CATSGTDLYEQYF
TRBJ1-1,NA,TRBV15,once,TGTGCCACCAGCAGAGATTTTAGCCCAGAAGCTTTCTTT,CATSRDFSPEAFF
TRBJ1-3,NA,TRBV6-1,few,TGTGCCAGCAGTGAAAGAATTAGGGGTTCAACTGGAAACACCATATATTTT,CASSERIRGSTGNTIYF
TRBJ1-2,NA,TRBV2,few,TGTGCCAGCAGCTTTGAAGGAGCTTATGGCTACACCTTC,CASSFEGAYGYTF
TRBJ1-1,NA,TRBV29-1,NA,TGCAGCGTCGAACGTGGGTGGGGCGCGGCTGAAGCTTTCTTT,CSVERGWGAAEAFF
TRBJ2-7,TRBD2,TRBV5-1,NA,TGCGCCAGCGCTCGCGGGGGGTCGACCTCCTACGAGCAGTACTTC,CASARGGSTSYEQYF
TRBJ2-7,TRBD2,TRBV28,many,TGTGCCAGCAGTTTATGGACTAGCGGGGGCTCCTACGAGCAGTACTTC,CASSLWTSGGSYEQYF
TRBJ1-1,NA,TRBV28,few,TGTGCCAGCAGTACGGTGAACACTGAAGCTTTCTTT,CASSTVNTEAFF
TRBJ2-4,NA,TRBV24-1,NA,TGTGCCACCAGTGATAGTGGGGCGGAGGCCAAAAACATTCAGTACTTC,CATSDSGAEAKNIQYF
TRBJ1-2,TRBD1,TRBV4-2,NA,TGTGCCAGCAGCCAAGGGACAGGGGGACAAGTATGGCATGGCTACACCTTC,CASSQGTGGQVWHGYTF
TRBJ2-1,TRBD2,TRBV25-1,NA,TGTGCCAGCAGTGATGGAACGGGGGGGCCAATAAATGAGCAGTTCTTC,CASSDGTGGPINEQFF
TRBJ2-1,TRBD2,TRBV9,NA,TGTGCCAGCAGCTCCTCCCAAGCGGGGGGGCCCTACAATGAGCAGTTCTTC,CASSSSQAGGPYNEQFF
TRBJ1-1,NA,TRBV7-9,NA,TGTGCCAGCAGCCCACAGGGTTTCACTGAAGCTTTCTTT,CASSPQGFTEAFF
TRBJ2-5,TRBD1,TRBV3-1/TRBV3-2,NA,TGTGCCAGCAGCCCTACGACAGGGGTGCCAAAAGAGACCCAGTACTTC,CASSPTTGVPKETQYF
TRBJ2-1,NA,TRBV18,NA,TGTGCCAGCTCACCCCCCACGAGGACAGACTTCAATGAGCAGTTCTTC,CASSPPTRTDFNEQFF
TRBJ1-6,NA,TRBV27,NA,TGTGCCAGCAGGGCAGGGTTTAATTCACCCCTCCACTTT,CASRAGFNSPLHF
TRBJ1-6,TRBD1,TRBV5-1,NA,TGCGCCAGCAGCTTGCGACAGGGATCTAATTCACCCCTCCACTTT,CASSLRQGSNSPLHF
TRBJ1-2,NA,TRBV7-9,NA,TGTGCCAGCAGCTCCTTGTCGGGGTATGGCTACACCTTC,CASSSLSGYGYTF
TRBJ1-2,NA,TRBV5-1,NA,TGCGCCAGCAGAGATTCGGGACAAAACTATGGCTACACCTTC,CASRDSGQNYGYTF
TRBJ1-1,NA,TRBV24-1,NA,TGTGCCACCAGTGGAGGGGGCACTGAAGCTTTCTTT,CATSGGGTEAFF
TRBJ1-2,NA,TRBV30,NA,TGTGCCTGGAGTTTTGACAGAACGGGTGGCTACACCTTC,CAWSFDRTGGYTF
TRBJ1-5,TRBD1,TRBV19,NA,TGTGCCAGTAAAAACCCCATCGGACAGGGTGACAGCAATCAGCCCCAGCATTTT,CASKNPIGQGDSNQPQHF
TRBJ1-2,NA,TRBV21-1,once,TGTGCCAGCAGCTTGGGGGCGGTTCAAGGCTACACCTTC,CASSLGAVQGYTF
TRBJ1-5,NA,TRBV6-5,NA,TGTGCCAGCAGTTACCCCGGTCAGCCCCAGCATTTT,CASSYPGQPQHF
TRBJ1-5,NA,TRBV19,once,TGTGCCAGTCGCAAACAGGTTGGAGCGAGCCAGCCCCAGCATTTT,CASRKQVGASQPQHF
TRBJ1-1,NA,TRBV11-2,NA,TGTGCCAGCAGCTTATGGGGGGACACTGAAGCTTTCTTT,CASSLWGDTEAFF
TRBJ1-2,TRBD1,TRBV7-9,NA,TGTGCCAGCAGGGAAGTGGCAGGGGGTACAGGCTACACCTTC,CASREVAGGTGYTF
TRBJ1-6,TRBD1,TRBV27,NA,TGTGCCAGCAGTTTATCCGGGACAGCAGCTTCACCCCTCCACTTT,CASSLSGTAASPLHF
TRBJ1-6,TRBD1,TRBV5-5,NA,TGTGCCAGCAGCTACTCTCCCCGCCAGGGGGGTAATTCACCCCTCCACTTT,CASSYSPRQGGNSPLHF
TRBJ1-1,NA,TRBV18,NA,TGTGCCAGCTCACTCAGGGCAGGGGAAAACACTGAAGCTTTCTTT,CASSLRAGENTEAFF
TRBJ1-1,NA,TRBV7-9,NA,TGTGCCAGCAGCTTAGAATCAGGAAAAGCTTTCTTT,CASSLESGKAFF